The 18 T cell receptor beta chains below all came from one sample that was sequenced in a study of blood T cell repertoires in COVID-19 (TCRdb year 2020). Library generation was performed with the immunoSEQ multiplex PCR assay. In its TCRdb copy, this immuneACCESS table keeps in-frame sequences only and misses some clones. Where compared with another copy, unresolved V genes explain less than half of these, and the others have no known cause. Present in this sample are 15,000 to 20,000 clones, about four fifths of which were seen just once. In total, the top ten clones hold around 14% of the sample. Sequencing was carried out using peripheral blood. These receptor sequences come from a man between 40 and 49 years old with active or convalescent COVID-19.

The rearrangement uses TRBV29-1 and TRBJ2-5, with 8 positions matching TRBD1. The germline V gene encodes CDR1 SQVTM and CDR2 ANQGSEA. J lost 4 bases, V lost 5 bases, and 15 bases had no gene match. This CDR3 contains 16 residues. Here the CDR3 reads CSVRNTGQGRGETQYF. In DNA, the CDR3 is TGCAGCGTTCGAAACACCGGACAGGGAAGAGGAGAGACCCAGTACTTC.

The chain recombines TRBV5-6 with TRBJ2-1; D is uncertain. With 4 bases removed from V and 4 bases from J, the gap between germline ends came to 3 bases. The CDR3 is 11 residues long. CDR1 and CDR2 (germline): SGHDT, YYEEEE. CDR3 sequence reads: CASSLYNEQFF. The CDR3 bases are TGTGCCAGCAGCCTGTACAATGAGCAGTTCTTC.

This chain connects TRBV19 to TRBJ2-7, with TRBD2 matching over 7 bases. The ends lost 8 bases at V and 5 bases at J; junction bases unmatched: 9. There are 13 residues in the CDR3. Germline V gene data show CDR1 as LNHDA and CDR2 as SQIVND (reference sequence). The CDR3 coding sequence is TGTGCCAGTGCTGGGCTAGCGGTGAACGAGCAGTACTTC. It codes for CASAGLAVNEQYF.

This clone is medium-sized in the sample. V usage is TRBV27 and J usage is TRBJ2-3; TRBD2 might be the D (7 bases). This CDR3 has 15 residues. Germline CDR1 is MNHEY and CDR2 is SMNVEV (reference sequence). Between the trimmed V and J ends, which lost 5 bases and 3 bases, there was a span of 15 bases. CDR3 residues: CASSNREGRTDTQYF. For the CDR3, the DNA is TGTGCCAGCAGTAACAGGGAGGGCAGGACAGATACGCAGTATTTT.

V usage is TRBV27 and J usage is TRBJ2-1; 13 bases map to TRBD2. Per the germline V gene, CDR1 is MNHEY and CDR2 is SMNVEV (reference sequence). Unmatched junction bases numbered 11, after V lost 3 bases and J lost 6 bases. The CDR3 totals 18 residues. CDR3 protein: CASSFGTSGVSIGNEQFF. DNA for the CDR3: TGTGCCAGCAGTTTCGGGACTAGCGGGGTCTCCATCGGCAATGAGCAGTTCTTC.

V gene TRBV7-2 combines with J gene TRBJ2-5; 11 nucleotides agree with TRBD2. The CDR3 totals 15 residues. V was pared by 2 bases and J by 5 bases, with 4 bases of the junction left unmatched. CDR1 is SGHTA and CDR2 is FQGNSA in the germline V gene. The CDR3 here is CASSLLAGGLETQYF. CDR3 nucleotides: TGTGCCAGCAGCTTACTAGCGGGGGGTTTGGAGACCCAGTACTTC.

As DNA, the CDR3 is TGTGCCAGCAGCGATTCTATGAGTAGGGGCAATGAGCAGTTCTTC. Protein: CASSDSMSRGNEQFF. This sequence joins TRBV9 and TRBJ2-1; possibly TRBD1 for D (5 bases). Trimming removed 3 bases at V and 6 bases at J, with 16 bases between. The germline V gene has CDR1 SGDLS and CDR2 YYNGEE. The CDR3 sequence is 15 residues long.

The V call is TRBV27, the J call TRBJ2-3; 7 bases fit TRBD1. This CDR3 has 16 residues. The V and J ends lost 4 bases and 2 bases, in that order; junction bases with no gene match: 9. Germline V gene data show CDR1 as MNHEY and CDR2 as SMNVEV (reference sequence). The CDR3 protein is CASSSLPGQSTDTQYF. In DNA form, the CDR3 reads TGTGCCAGCAGTTCCCTTCCGGGACAGTCCACAGATACGCAGTATTTT.

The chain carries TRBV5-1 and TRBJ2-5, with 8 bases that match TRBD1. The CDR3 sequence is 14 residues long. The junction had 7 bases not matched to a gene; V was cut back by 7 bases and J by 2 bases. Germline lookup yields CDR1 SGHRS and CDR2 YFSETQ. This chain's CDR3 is CASRQGLGQETQYF. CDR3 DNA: TGCGCCAGCCGACAGGGGTTGGGGCAAGAGACCCAGTACTTC.

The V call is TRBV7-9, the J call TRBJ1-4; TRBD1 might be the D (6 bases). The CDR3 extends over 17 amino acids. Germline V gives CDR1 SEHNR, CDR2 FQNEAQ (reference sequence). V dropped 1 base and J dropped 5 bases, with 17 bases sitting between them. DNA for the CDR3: TGTGCCAGCAGCTTAGTGCGAACAGGGCGCCCCAATGAAAAACTGTTTTTT. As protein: CASSLVRTGRPNEKLFF.

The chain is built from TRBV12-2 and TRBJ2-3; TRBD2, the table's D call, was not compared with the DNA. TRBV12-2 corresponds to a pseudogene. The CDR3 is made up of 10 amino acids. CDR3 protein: CASRPGTQYF. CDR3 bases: TGTGCAAGTCGCCCGGGTACGCAGTATTTT.

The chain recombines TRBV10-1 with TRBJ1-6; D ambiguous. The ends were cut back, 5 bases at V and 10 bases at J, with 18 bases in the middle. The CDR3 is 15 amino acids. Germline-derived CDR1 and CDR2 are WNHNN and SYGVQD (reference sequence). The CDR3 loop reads CASSKDQAAGSPLHF. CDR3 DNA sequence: TGCGCCAGCAGTAAGGACCAGGCGGCGGGGTCACCCCTCCACTTT.

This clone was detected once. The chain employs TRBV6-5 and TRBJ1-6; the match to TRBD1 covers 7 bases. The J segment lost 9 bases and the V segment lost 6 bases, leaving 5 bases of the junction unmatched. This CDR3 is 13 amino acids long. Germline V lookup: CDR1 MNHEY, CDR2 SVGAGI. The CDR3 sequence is CASSGDSSSPLHF. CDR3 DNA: TGTGCCAGCAGCGGGGACAGCTCTTCACCCCTCCACTTT.

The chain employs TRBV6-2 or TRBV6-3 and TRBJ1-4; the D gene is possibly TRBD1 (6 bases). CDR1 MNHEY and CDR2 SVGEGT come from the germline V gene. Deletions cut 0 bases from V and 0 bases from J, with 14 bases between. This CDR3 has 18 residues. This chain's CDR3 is CASSYSSGQPTTNEKLFF. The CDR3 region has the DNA TGTGCCAGCAGTTACTCGTCTGGACAGCCCACAACTAATGAAAAACTGTTTTTT.

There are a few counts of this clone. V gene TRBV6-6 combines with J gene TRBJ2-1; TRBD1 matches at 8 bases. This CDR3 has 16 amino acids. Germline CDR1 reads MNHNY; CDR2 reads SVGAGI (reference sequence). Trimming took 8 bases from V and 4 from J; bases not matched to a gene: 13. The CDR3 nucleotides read TGTGCCAGCGAGGCTTCCCGGACAGGGCCATACAATGAGCAGTTCTTC. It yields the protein CASEASRTGPYNEQFF.

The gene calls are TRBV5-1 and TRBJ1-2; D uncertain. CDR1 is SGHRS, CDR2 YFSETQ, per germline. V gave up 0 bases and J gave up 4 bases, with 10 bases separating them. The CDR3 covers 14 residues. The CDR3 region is CASSLAGGVYGYTF. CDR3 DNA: TGCGCCAGCAGCTTGGCTGGAGGTGTCTATGGCTACACCTTC.

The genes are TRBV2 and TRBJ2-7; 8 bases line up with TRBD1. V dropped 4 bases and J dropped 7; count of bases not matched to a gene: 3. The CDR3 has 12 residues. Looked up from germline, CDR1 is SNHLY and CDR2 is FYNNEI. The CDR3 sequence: CASSGTGIEQYF. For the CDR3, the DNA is TGTGCCAGCAGTGGGACAGGGATTGAGCAGTACTTC.

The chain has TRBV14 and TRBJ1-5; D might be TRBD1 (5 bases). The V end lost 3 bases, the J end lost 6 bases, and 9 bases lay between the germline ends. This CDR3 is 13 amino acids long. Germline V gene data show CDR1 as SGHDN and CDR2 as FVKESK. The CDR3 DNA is TGTGCCAGCAGCCAGACCCAGGGTCAGCCCCAGCATTTT. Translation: CASSQTQGQPQHF.